This T cell receptor (beta chain) was recorded in a study of blood T cell repertoires in COVID-19. Study context: Whether acute or convalescent, the COVID-19 samples came from the United States, Italy and Spain. From T cells, B-cell-depleted T cells, or PBMCs came the material, which was cDNA or gDNA.

The CDR3 is made up of 16 amino acids. Trimming removed 3 bases from V and 3 bases from J; junction bases left unmatched: 6. CDR1 is SGHAT and CDR2 is FQNNGV in the germline V gene. Only in-frame clones appear in the TCRdb table, and some are missing; sequencing was by immunoSEQ multiplex PCR. The sample includes 250,000 to 350,000 clones, 88% of them seen just once. This receptor was taken from a woman younger than 45 who had recovered from COVID-19. The chain couples TRBV11-2 to TRBJ2-3; 10 bases agree with TRBD2. The sample consisted of peripheral blood. The CDR3 here is CASSFRTSGVTDTQYF. The CDR3 DNA is TGTGCCAGCAGCTTTCGAACTAGCGGGGTTACAGATACGCAGTATTTT.